Included here is one TCR beta chain sequence, with context. With 0 bases removed from V and 1 base from J, the gap between germline ends came to 12 bases. The CDR3 is 15 amino acids. CDR1 and CDR2 from the germline V gene are GTSNPN and SVGIG (reference sequence). This sample is drawn from a study of shared clonotypes between healthy human individuals. The data were produced by immunoSEQ multiplex PCR, yet TCRdb's version contains in-frame clones alone and is incomplete. The data contain 2 million to 2.5 million clones, around 95% of them singletons. The source material was naive CD4+ T cells sorted from blood. Indicated subset: CD45RA+ positively selected. This receptor was taken from a young man in good health. This chain joins TRBV30 and TRBJ1-1; D uncertain. The CDR3 nucleotides are TGTGCCTGGAGTGTATTACACAGTTGGAACACTGAAGCTTTCTTT. Translation: CAWSVLHSWNTEAFF.